Listed below are T cell receptor beta chains from one sample, sequenced in a study of control samples from healthy donors and cancer patients. Only in-frame clones appear in the TCRdb table, and some are missing; sequencing was by immunoSEQ multiplex PCR. In the table there are tens of thousands of clones, 82% of which are singletons. Sequencing used blood. The receptors were sampled from a woman aged 60 to 75 in good health. Both conserved end residues are part of each CDR3. The order of the fields is J gene, V gene, clone size, D gene, CDR3 protein, CDR3 DNA. D genes are given only for firm matches. Clone size, where shown, is once, few, many, or a class for clones that have expanded.

>TRBJ1-1|TRBV19|once|-
CGAGRGTEAFF
TGTGGAGCGGGGCGGGGAACTGAAGCTTTCTTT
>TRBJ1-3|TRBV2|-|-
CASCRLGNTIYF
TGTGCCAGCTGCAGACTTGGAAACACCATATATTTT
>TRBJ1-5|TRBV6-6|-|-
CASKLESNQPQHF
TGTGCCAGCAAACTAGAGAGCAATCAGCCCCAGCATTTT
>TRBJ2-7|TRBV6-5|-|-
CASSYRSGQGPHEQYF
TGTGCCAGCAGTTACAGGTCGGGTCAGGGTCCCCACGAGCAGTACTTC
>TRBJ2-3|TRBV7-2|-|-
CASSTGVGGADTQYF
TGTGCCAGCAGCACCGGGGTCGGGGGAGCAGATACGCAGTATTTT
>TRBJ1-2|TRBV5-1|few|-
CASSLSGQGGYTF
TGCGCCAGCAGCTTGTCAGGGCAGGGTGGCTACACCTTC
>TRBJ1-4|TRBV6-1|once|-
CASSENSQATNEKLFF
TGTGCCAGCAGTGAAAATTCGCAGGCAACTAATGAAAAACTGTTTTTT
>TRBJ2-7|TRBV7-8|-|-
CASITRGLVCEQYF
TGTGCCAGCATAACCCGCGGATTAGTGTGCGAGCAGTACTTC
>TRBJ2-1|TRBV5-5|-|-
CASSLGLVIGEQFF
TGTGCCAGCAGCTTGGGACTAGTAATAGGTGAGCAGTTCTTC
>TRBJ1-2|TRBV14|-|-
CASSQEGDLYGYTF
TGTGCCAGCAGCCAAGAAGGGGACCTCTATGGCTACACCTTC
>TRBJ2-6|TRBV5-1|-|-
CASSLVEVSGANVLTF
TGCGCCAGCAGCTTGGTGGAGGTCTCTGGGGCCAACGTCCTGACTTTC